This TCR beta chain stems from a study of breast tumors, draining lymph nodes, adjacent tissues. Study-wide results and caveats: The data were judged consistent with most tumor T cells coming from lymph node and expanding in tumor.

The germline V gene has CDR1 SGHVS and CDR2 FQNEAQ. The length of the CDR3 is 14 residues. V lost 11 bases to trimming and J lost 0 bases, with 15 bases between them. Regarding this clonotype: Its specificity is unknown.

The lymph nodes were axillary draining lymph nodes from breast cancer patients. TCRdb independently ran MiXCR on the multiplex PCR reads; one entry per CDR3 protein. Found here are over 200,000 distinct CDR3 sequences, roughly a third of them singletons; the top ten hold approximately 3.6%. The sample was axillary lymph node tissue. The rearrangement links TRBV7-8 to TRBJ2-3; D unclear. The receptor was isolated from a female donor with breast cancer. Some clones in this sample may be carry-over from other donors' samples. For the CDR3, the DNA is TGTGCCGCACGGGCCCAGGAGAGCACAGATACGCAGTATTTT. As protein: CAARAQESTDTQYF.